The source of this T cell receptor (beta chain) is a study of long-term antiretroviral therapy in people with HIV (dated by TCRdb to between 2021 and 2023). Background on the whole study: The earliest samples were collected roughly a decade before the 2015 WHO recommendation for immediate ART, at a time when ART was usually postponed until CD4 counts fell. Whether ART initiation and durable HIV suppression were associated with changes in peripheral blood TRB repertoire composition and diversity was tested in a retrospective serial study. A total of roughly 200 cryopreserved PBMC samples came from approximately 30 adults with confirmed HIV infection and were collected serially over a mean of around 6 years (range 1-12). About 35% of the 30 participants with HIV were female. No cross-contamination during QIAcube processing was seen in test extractions of a monoclonal T-cell line run alongside approximately 36 polyclonal samples.

The CDR3, cysteine through phenylalanine, is 13 amino acids long. The entry retains the CDR3 DNA only, 39 bases that are in frame from base 1. V sheds 6 bases and J sheds 1 base, leaving 10 bases between their ends. Per the germline V gene (reference sequence), MNHEY is the CDR1 and SMNVEV is the CDR2. Notes on this clone: No cognate antigen has been identified for it. No base quality values were provided; no much bigger clone lies one nucleotide off.

The immunoSEQ hsTCRB v3.0 assay was used at survey level resolution for TRB variable region sequencing. TRB sequencing targeted a depth of 40,000-50,000 T-cell genomes per sample. An Illumina MiSeq with a v3 150-cycle kit was used to sequence the pooled TRB libraries. Processing in the source paper ran as follows. Repertoire analysis was performed in R inside a reproducible Nextflow workflow that covered QC, data transformation and analysis. Custom analyses were implemented in LymphoSeq2, an R package for AIRR-Seq data exploration. A handful of samples yielding fewer than 5000 total TRB sequences were excluded, leaving around 200 analyzed HIV repertoires. Among the approximately 180 HIV repertoires that were kept, around 59 were collected before ART initiation and more than 120 were collected after ART initiation. Each repertoire was downsampled to 5000 TRB nucleotide sequences, and summary statistics were averaged across 100 downsampling iterations. The analysis kept only TRB sequences whose CDR3 regions were at least seven amino acids long. Two measures captured diversity: a Shannon entropy-derived clonality score and the Gini coefficient. In repertoire networks, the top 5000 CDR3 amino acid sequences were linked whenever an edit distance of one separated two sequences. For TRB CDR3 amino acid sequences, antigen specificity groups and MHC restriction were predicted with GLIPH2. CDR3 amino acid sequences were matched against VDJdb and McPAS-TCR to flag known CMV, EBV, HIV or tissue antigen associations. Pre-ART, post-ART and control groups were compared with Wilcoxon signed-rank tests and Holm-Bonferroni correction. What TCRdb holds here is the immuneACCESS table cut down to in-frame rearrangements. Part of the clones is not present; checked against another copy, under half of the missing clones reflect an unresolved V gene, and the others are unexplained. That table gives V, J and clone size, and the DNA gave D and trimming. This sample holds 15,000 to 20,000 clones; roughly 89% were observed only once. The top ten clones comprise 4.1% of the sample.

The research as a whole found: Inferences about post-ART repertoire changes are limited because no data were available on ART adherence, viral resistance or therapy changes. Because pre-ART samples had limited cell numbers, unsorted PBMC were profiled rather than sorted CD4+ and CD8+ T cells. A significant increase in TRB diversity was found to be associated with ART initiation, although TRB diversity was observed to remain significantly below that of transplant donor controls even after long-term ART. Expanded TRB clones identified before ART initiation dominated the repertoire at all time points, although this dominance fluctuated and declined in many PLHIV after ART. Samples dated from the mid-2000s to the late 2010s, and the ART regimens used may be less effective than current ones. Compared with controls, HIV repertoires had narrower CDR3 length ranges, and the network structure pointed to an antigen-experienced repertoire that shifted only slightly toward naive after ART. Owing to limited PBMC availability, only the TCR beta chain was sequenced, without alpha chain pairing.

Participants were included only if at least one PBMC sample before ART initiation and at least two post-ART samples were available. Every participant with HIV received treatment in the United States of America. Before DNA extraction, cryopreserved samples of about 1-11 million PBMC were thawed and then washed. At the time of the earliest PBMC sample, participants with HIV were aged between about 20 and 55 years. PBMC samples were contributed by each participant from 1-4 timepoints before ART initiation and 2-8 timepoints after ART initiation, with a median of 7 samples. For every participant, serial HIV viral load, CD4+ T-cell count, ART history and demographic data were obtained. Genomic DNA was extracted from unsorted PBMC with a Qiagen kit on a QIAcube, processed in batches of 12 samples.

Here the chain combines TRBV27 and TRBJ2-7; tentative D gene TRBD1, with 6 bases matching. The clonotype comes from a man aged 18 to 30 with HIV. The sample in question was unsorted PBMCs, obtained 2.1 years after starting antiretroviral therapy. At the DNA level, the sequence is TGTGCCAGCAGCTATGGACAGTCCTACGAGCAGTACTTC. This encodes CASSYGQSYEQYF.